The clone carrying this TCR beta chain was seen once. This record comes from a study of blood T cell repertoires in COVID-19. Here immunoSEQ multiplex PCR was the method, and the copy in TCRdb shows in-frame clones only, minus some. Of 130,000 or so clones in the sample, approximately 87% are singletons; the top ten hold around 7.3%. Sequencing used peripheral blood. This receptor was taken from a man aged 50-59 years with acute or convalescent COVID-19.

The CDR3 here is CASSLVGEGTEDTQYF. CDR3 bases: TGTGCCAGCAGCTTAGTGGGAGAGGGAACGGAAGATACGCAGTATTTT. The J gene is TRBJ2-3, the V gene TRBV7-6, with D possibly TRBD2 on 5 matching bases. The CDR3 runs to 16 residues. Germline V gene data show CDR1 as SGHVS and CDR2 as FNYEAQ. Trimming left V 1 base short and J 5 bases short, with 16 bases between.